This is a list of T cell receptor beta chains from one sample in a study of T cells in pancreatic ductal adenocarcinoma. Sequencing was performed with immunoSEQ multiplex PCR; in TCRdb, only in-frame clones are kept and a portion is missing. The data hold tens of thousands of clones, with more than 90% observed a single time. Sequencing was performed on PBMCs. The receptors stem from a human donor with pancreatic ductal adenocarcinoma. Both conserved end residues are part of each CDR3. The D gene is left open where the match is weak. Clone size is stated in some rows and not others, as once, few, many or a class when expanded.

j_call v_call d_call clone_size cdr3_nt cdr3_aa
TRBJ2-5 TRBV11-3 NA NA TGTGCCAGCAGCTTAGACCGGACCCACTTC CASSLDRTHF
TRBJ1-2 TRBV7-2 NA NA TGTGCCAGCAGCTTAGGGGCAGATCACTATGGCTACACCTTC CASSLGADHYGYTF
TRBJ1-4 TRBV28 TRBD1 NA TGTGCCAGCAGTTTGCCGGGACAGGGGGGTGAAAAACTGTTTTTT CASSLPGQGGEKLFF
TRBJ2-7 TRBV18 TRBD1 NA TGTGCCAGCTCACGGCGACAGGGCCTCTCCTACGAGCAGTACTTC CASSRRQGLSYEQYF
TRBJ2-7 TRBV18 TRBD2 NA TGTGCCAGCTCACTCGGGACTAGCGGGACCTACGAGCAGTACTTC CASSLGTSGTYEQYF
TRBJ1-1 TRBV30 NA once TGTGCCTGGAGTGTCACGAGAGGGACTGAAGCTTTCTTT CAWSVTRGTEAFF
TRBJ2-7 TRBV5-5 TRBD1 NA TGTGCCAGCAGCCCGAGAGGGGGCGCTAAGACCTACGAGCAGTACTTC CASSPRGGAKTYEQYF
TRBJ2-2 TRBV2 TRBD1 NA TGTGCCAGCAACTTTCAGGGGGCGCCCACCGGGGAGCTGTTTTTT CASNFQGAPTGELFF
TRBJ2-7 TRBV6-5 NA NA TGTGCCAGCAGTTACGAAGGTCACCGGGGCTCCGAGCAGTACTTC CASSYEGHRGSEQYF
TRBJ2-1 TRBV29-1 NA once TGCAGCGTTGAGGAATACAATGAGCAGTTCTTC CSVEEYNEQFF
TRBJ1-1 TRBV7-9 TRBD1 NA TGTGCCAGCAGCCGTGGACAGGGTGGCACTGAAGCTTTCTTT CASSRGQGGTEAFF
TRBJ1-2 TRBV7-2 NA NA TGTGCCAGCAGCTTAGCCAGGCGTGGAGGCTACACCTTC CASSLARRGGYTF
TRBJ2-7 TRBV5-1 TRBD2 NA TGCGCCAGCAGCTTGGATGGACTAGTGTCACACGAGCAGTACTTC CASSLDGLVSHEQYF
TRBJ1-4 TRBV5-1 NA NA TGCGCCAGCAGCTTGGCGGGTGCAACTAATGAAAAACTGTTTTTT CASSLAGATNEKLFF
TRBJ1-3 TRBV7-2 NA NA TGTGCCAGCAGCTCGGATGTCTCTGGAAACACCATATATTTT CASSSDVSGNTIYF
TRBJ2-7 TRBV5-8 TRBD2 NA TGTGCCAGCAGCTTTACTAGCGGACCCGAGCAGTACTTC CASSFTSGPEQYF
TRBJ2-1 TRBV9 NA NA TGTGCCAGCAGCGCGGACACCCACAATGAGCAGTTCTTC CASSADTHNEQFF
TRBJ2-1 TRBV19 NA NA TGTGCCAGTAGTATAGGAACAGCGTACAATGAGCAGTTCTTC CASSIGTAYNEQFF
TRBJ1-3 TRBV5-6 NA NA TGTGCCAGCAGACAGGGATTAGCTGGAAACACCATATATTTT CASRQGLAGNTIYF
TRBJ2-3 TRBV18 TRBD1 NA TGTGCCAGCTCACCTCGGGGGACAGGAGATACGCAGTATTTT CASSPRGTGDTQYF
TRBJ1-1 TRBV4-1 NA NA TGCGCCAGCAGCCAAGATCAGGGGAGGGGGAACACTGAAGCTTTCTTT CASSQDQGRGNTEAFF
TRBJ2-2 TRBV27 NA NA TGTGCCAGCCGCCCCGGGACGTTCACCGGGGAGCTGTTTTTT CASRPGTFTGELFF
TRBJ1-2 TRBV5-1 NA NA TGCGCCAGCAGCTTGGGCCAGGACGTCTATGGCTACACCTTC CASSLGQDVYGYTF
TRBJ2-7 TRBV5-6 NA once TGTGCCAGCAGCTTGGTGGGACATATCTCCTACGAGCAGTACTTC CASSLVGHISYEQYF
TRBJ1-2 TRBV29-1 NA NA TGCAGCGTTGACCGGGGGCTCTATGGCTACACCTTC CSVDRGLYGYTF
TRBJ2-5 TRBV15 TRBD2 NA TGTGCCACCAGCAGAGGAGGACTAGCGGGAGGGAAAGAGACCCAGTACTTC CATSRGGLAGGKETQYF
TRBJ1-5 TRBV19 NA once TGTGCCAGTAGGCACAGGGAGGGCAATCAGCCCCAGCATTTT CASRHREGNQPQHF
TRBJ2-3 TRBV7-2 TRBD2 few TGTGCCAGCAGCTTAGGGGCTAGCGGGAGGATGAATACGCAGTATTTT CASSLGASGRMNTQYF
TRBJ1-3 TRBV30 NA NA TGTGCCTGGAGTGTATTCTCTGGAAACACCATATATTTT CAWSVFSGNTIYF
TRBJ1-2 TRBV5-1 NA NA TGCGCCAGCAGCTTAGAAGGGCATTCTAACTATGGCTACACCTTC CASSLEGHSNYGYTF
TRBJ2-7 TRBV28 NA NA TGTGCCAGCAGTTTAAGGGACCGGCAAGGGGAGCAGTACTTC CASSLRDRQGEQYF
TRBJ2-5 TRBV18 NA once TGTGCCAGCTCATTCCTTCCACGGGACTCCCAAGAGACCCAGTACTTC CASSFLPRDSQETQYF
TRBJ1-4 TRBV28 NA NA TGTGCCAGCAGTTTCCAAGGTGAAAAACTGTTTTTT CASSFQGEKLFF
TRBJ1-2 TRBV30 NA NA TGTGCCTGGAGCCGTCATGGGGTGGCGGACTATGGCTACACCTTC CAWSRHGVADYGYTF
TRBJ2-3 TRBV5-4 TRBD2 NA TGTGCCAGCAGCAGCGGGAGGGCCATTAGCACAGATACGCAGTATTTT CASSSGRAISTDTQYF
TRBJ2-7 TRBV29-1 TRBD2 NA TGCAGCGTTGTCGTTGCTGGTAGCGGGAGGTTCCACGAGCAGTACTTC CSVVVAGSGRFHEQYF
TRBJ1-1 TRBV30 NA NA TGTGCCTGGAGTGTACAAGGGGACACTGAAGCTTTCTTT CAWSVQGDTEAFF
TRBJ2-7 TRBV7-9 TRBD2 NA TGTGCCAGCAGCGGCCTCGGGAGGGTCTACGAGCAGTACTTC CASSGLGRVYEQYF
TRBJ2-5 TRBV5-1 NA NA TGCGCCAGCAGCCCCCTCTTGTCGGGGACCCAGTACTTC CASSPLLSGTQYF
TRBJ1-2 TRBV10-3 NA NA TGTGCCATCAGTGGGGGGGAAGGCTATGGCTACACCTTC CAISGGEGYGYTF
TRBJ1-1 TRBV6-5 NA once TGTGCCAGCAGTTACTCTTCGGCAGGGGCGAACACTGAAGCTTTCTTT CASSYSSAGANTEAFF
TRBJ1-1 TRBV11-3 NA NA TGTGCCAGCAGCTTAGCCCGCCGGCTAAACACTGAAGCTTTCTTT CASSLARRLNTEAFF
TRBJ1-2 TRBV5-6 TRBD1 NA TGTGCCAGCAGCTTGTGGGACAGGCCCTATGGCTACACCTTC CASSLWDRPYGYTF
TRBJ2-2 TRBV13 NA NA TGTGCCAGCAGCCGGGGACCGCTTAACACCGGGGAGCTGTTTTTT CASSRGPLNTGELFF
TRBJ2-7 TRBV6-5 TRBD2 NA TGTGCCAGCAGACCAACTAGCGGATCCTACGAGCAGTACTTC CASRPTSGSYEQYF
TRBJ1-2 TRBV28 NA NA TGTGCCAGCAGTAGGGGGACAAGTAACTATGGCTACACCTTC CASSRGTSNYGYTF
TRBJ2-7 TRBV19 TRBD1 NA TGTGCCAGTAGTAACTCCGGGACAGCACTCTACGAGCAGTACTTC CASSNSGTALYEQYF
TRBJ2-7 TRBV6-6 NA NA TGTGCCAGCAGAACATCCTACGAGCAGTACTTC CASRTSYEQYF
TRBJ2-7 TRBV6-1 NA NA TGTGCCAGCATTCGGTCGGTAGCTTCTCTGTACGAGCAGTACTTC CASIRSVASLYEQYF
TRBJ1-5 TRBV7-2 NA NA TGTGCCAGCAGCTCCAGTGGTACCTATAGCAATCAGCCCCAGCATTTT CASSSSGTYSNQPQHF
TRBJ2-1 TRBV9 NA NA TGTGCCAGCAGCGTAACGGGGTCGAGTAATGAGCAGTTCTTC CASSVTGSSNEQFF
TRBJ2-3 TRBV6-6 TRBD1 NA TGTGCCAGCCGGGACAGCCTAACAGATACGCAGTATTTT CASRDSLTDTQYF
TRBJ1-1 TRBV2 NA NA TGTGCCAGCAGCCCTCGGGCGGGGGGCGGAAGGATCGGGAACACTGAAGCTTTCTTT CASSPRAGGGRIGNTEAFF
TRBJ2-5 TRBV7-2 NA NA TGTGCCAGCAGCCGTTTCGGTGAACCAGAGACCCAGTACTTC CASSRFGEPETQYF
TRBJ2-5 TRBV7-7 NA once TGTGCTAGCAGCCGGGACCTCCAGGGGGGCCAGTACTTC CASSRDLQGGQYF
TRBJ1-2 TRBV29-1 NA NA TGCAGCGTTCTTTCCATGACAGGCCGGGGAGGCTACACCTTC CSVLSMTGRGGYTF
TRBJ2-5 TRBV6-6 NA NA TGTGCCAGCAGTTACTCCGGGGTGCTGGAGACCCAGTACTTC CASSYSGVLETQYF
TRBJ2-2 TRBV27 NA NA TGTGCCAGCAGTGTAAGGGCCTATACCGGGGAGCTGTTTTTT CASSVRAYTGELFF
TRBJ2-3 TRBV5-1 TRBD2 NA TGCGCCAGCAGCTTGGATAGCGGGAGGAATACGCAGTATTTT CASSLDSGRNTQYF